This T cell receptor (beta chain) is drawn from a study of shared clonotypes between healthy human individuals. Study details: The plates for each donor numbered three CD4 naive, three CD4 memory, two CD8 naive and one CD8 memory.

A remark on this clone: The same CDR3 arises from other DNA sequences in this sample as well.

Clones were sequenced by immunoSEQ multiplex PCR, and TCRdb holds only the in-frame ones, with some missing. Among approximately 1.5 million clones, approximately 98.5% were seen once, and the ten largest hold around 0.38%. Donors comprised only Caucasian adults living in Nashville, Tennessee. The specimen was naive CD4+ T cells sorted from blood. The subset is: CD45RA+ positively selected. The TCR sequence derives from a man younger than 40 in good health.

In nucleotides, the CDR3 is TGCGCCAGCAGTGCTCTAGCGGGTACCGGGGAGCTGTTTTTT. Encoded protein: CASSALAGTGELFF. V is TRBV10-2 and J is TRBJ2-2; TRBD2 aligns across 8 bases. V shed 4 bases, J shed 5 bases, and the junction held 3 bases outside the gene matches. This CDR3 contains 14 residues. The germline gives CDR1 WSHSY, CDR2 SAAADI.